A single sample is the source of the 25 T cell receptor beta chains below, sequenced in a study of cytomegalovirus exposure and HLA in healthy donors. Primers included in the PCR were 60 Vbeta and 13 Jbeta primers. Sequencing used immunoSEQ multiplex PCR; TCRdb keeps in-frame clones, though not all of them. The sample includes roughly 75,000 clones. Sequences were obtained from PBMCs. These receptors were collected from a boy younger than 18 in good health and CMV-seronegative.

The chain uses TRBV7-2 and TRBJ1-3; 7 positions match TRBD1. V lost 5 bases and J lost 0; bases outside the gene matches: 7. Germline values: CDR1 SGHTA, CDR2 FQGNSA. The CDR3 contains 16 residues. CDR3 nucleotide sequence: TGTGCCAGCAGCCCAGGGGGTAAGGGCTCTGGAAACACCATATATTTT. Protein product: CASSPGGKGSGNTIYF.

The chain joins TRBV30 to TRBJ2-1; TRBD1 matches 7 bases. CDR3 length: 15 amino acids. Germline V CDR1 and CDR2: GTSNPN, SVGIG (reference sequence). The ends lost 8 bases at V and 2 bases at J; junction bases unmatched: 12. The CDR3 loop is CAGAPEGAPYNEQFF. The DNA for the CDR3 is TGTGCCGGGGCGCCCGAGGGGGCCCCCTACAATGAGCAGTTCTTC.

This sequence joins TRBV28 and TRBJ2-7; D is possibly TRBD1 (5 bases). The V gene lost 4 bases and the J gene lost 5 bases, with 18 bases spanning the gap. In germline, CDR1 is MDHEN, CDR2 SYDVKM. This CDR3 region has 15 residues. CDR3 amino acids: CASSSPSGRTDEQYF. For the CDR3, the DNA is TGTGCCAGCAGTTCCCCGTCAGGGCGGACCGACGAGCAGTACTTC.

This sequence joins TRBV18 and TRBJ1-1; the match to TRBD1 covers 7 bases. The CDR3 sequence is 14 residues long. The V gene's germline CDR1 is KGHSH and CDR2 LQKENI. The V segment lost 3 bases and the J segment 1 base; nucleotides outside the gene matches: 2. This CDR3 is CASSPGTENTEAFF. As DNA, the CDR3 is TGTGCCAGCTCACCCGGGACAGAGAACACTGAAGCTTTCTTT.

This chain connects TRBV7-9 to TRBJ2-3; tentative D call: TRBD2 (6 bases). Germline V gene sequence: CDR1 SEHNR, CDR2 FQNEAQ (reference sequence). This CDR3 is 14 amino acids long. Trimming removed 0 bases at V and 3 bases at J, with 7 bases between. The DNA for the CDR3 is TGTGCCAGCAGCTTAGCGGGAGGAACAGATACGCAGTATTTT. Its translation is CASSLAGGTDTQYF.

This chain joins TRBV19 and TRBJ1-5, with D perhaps matching TRBD1 (6 bases). CDR1 and CDR2 from the germline V gene are LNHDA and SQIVND (reference sequence). V was cut by 8 bases and J by 3 bases, with 17 bases left in between. The CDR3 spans 15 residues. CDR3 in amino acids: CASAGDTGSNQPQHF. For the CDR3, the DNA is TGTGCCAGTGCTGGGGACACAGGGTCCAATCAGCCCCAGCATTTT.

The chain carries TRBV7-6 and TRBJ2-5; 7 nucleotides agree with TRBD1. The germline V gene has CDR1 SGHVS and CDR2 FNYEAQ. The CDR3 is made up of 15 amino acids. V was pared by 3 bases and J by 5 bases, with 9 bases of the junction left unmatched. The CDR3 coding sequence is TGTGCCAGCAGCTTGGGAACAGGGGTCGTGGAGACCCAGTACTTC. Its protein is CASSLGTGVVETQYF.

The chain is built from TRBV25-1 and TRBJ1-1; tentatively, D is TRBD1 (5 bases). Germline V gene lookup returns CDR1 MGHDK and CDR2 SYGVNS. The CDR3 loop spans 14 amino acids. V lost 2 bases and J lost 3, with 10 bases in between. CDR3 region: CASSEQGLYTEAFF. The CDR3 DNA follows: TGTGCCAGCAGTGAACAGGGATTGTACACTGAAGCTTTCTTT.

The chain combines TRBV7-2 with TRBJ1-2; D is ambiguous. The length of the CDR3 is 17 residues. The V and J ends lost 5 bases and 2 bases respectively, with 21 bases between them. The germline V gene has CDR1 SGHTA and CDR2 FQGNSA. The CDR3 bases are TGTGCCAGCAGCACGACCGGGGTGAGACTTCGGAACTATGGCTACACCTTC. It yields the protein CASSTTGVRLRNYGYTF.

The V call is TRBV25-1, the J call TRBJ2-1; a weak D match, TRBD1 (6 bases). The V end lost 5 bases, the J end lost 6 bases, and 11 bases lay between the germline ends. Germline V lookup: CDR1 MGHDK, CDR2 SYGVNS. CDR3 length: 13 residues. CDR3 coding DNA: TGTGCCAGCAGTTTTCGACAGGCCAATGAGCAGTTCTTC. Residues: CASSFRQANEQFF. Complete variable domain (other parts from reference TRBV25-1 and TRBJ2-1): EADIYQTPRYLVIGTGKKITLECSQTMGHDKMYWYQQDPGMELHLIHYSYGVNSTEKGDLSSESTVSRIRTEHFPLTLESARPSHTSQYLCASSFRQANEQFFGPGTRLTVL.

The CDR3 is CASSTTPGTGGTTLHF. DNA for the CDR3: TGTGCCAGCAGTACGACCCCCGGGACAGGGGGCACCACCCTCCACTTT. V and J are TRBV6-6 and TRBJ1-6; 12 nucleotides agree with TRBD1. In germline, CDR1 is MNHNY, CDR2 SVGAGI (reference sequence). The CDR3 is 16 residues long. J was trimmed by 14 bases and V by 5 bases; bases with no gene match: 13.

The chain joins TRBV7-8 to TRBJ2-7, with 8 bases aligning to TRBD1. In germline, CDR1 is SGHVS, CDR2 FQNEAQ. The CDR3 has 15 amino acids. Trimming removed 6 bases from V and 1 base from J; junction bases left unmatched: 8. The CDR3 coding sequence is TGTGCCAGCAGTCGACCGGGACAGGATTCCTACGAGCAGTACTTC. Translated, it gives CASSRPGQDSYEQYF. Full variable domain (remainder filled in from reference TRBV7-8 and TRBJ2-7): GAGVSQSPRYKVAKRGQDVALRCDPISGHVSLFWYQQALGQGPEFLTYFQNEAQLDKSGLPSDRFFAERPEGSVSTLKIQRTQQEDSAVYLCASSRPGQDSYEQYFGPGTRLTVT.

The genes are TRBV27 and TRBJ1-6; D uncertain. Germline assignment: CDR1 MNHEY and CDR2 SMNVEV (reference sequence). The CDR3 is 16 amino acids. V was clipped by 6 bases and J by 0 bases, with 12 bases between them. The CDR3 here is CASSSRSSSYNSPLHF. CDR3 nucleotide sequence: TGTGCCAGCAGCTCCCGATCGAGCTCCTATAATTCACCCCTCCACTTT.

The V and J genes are TRBV29-1 and TRBJ1-4; D gene ambiguous. Per the germline V gene, CDR1 is SQVTM and CDR2 is ANQGSEA. The V gene lost 0 bases and the J gene lost 8 bases, with 10 bases spanning the gap. This CDR3 has 13 residues. This CDR3 reads CSVEDDSQEKLFF. The CDR3 coding sequence is TGCAGCGTTGAAGATGATTCACAGGAAAAACTGTTTTTT. The full variable domain, in which reference TRBV29-1 and TRBJ1-4 provide the parts outside the CDR3, is SAVISQKPSRDICQRGTSLTIQCQVDSQVTMMFWYRQQPGQSLTLIATANQGSEATYESGFVIDKFPISRPNLTFSTLTVSNMSPEDSSIYLCSVEDDSQEKLFFGSGTQLSVL.

V and J are TRBV7-2 and TRBJ2-1, with D possibly TRBD2 on 5 matching bases. The length of the CDR3 is 15 residues. V gave up 5 bases and J gave up 4 bases, with 15 bases separating them. Germline V gene lookup returns CDR1 SGHTA and CDR2 FQGNSA. DNA for the CDR3: TGTGCCAGCAGCAACGACGGACGGGATTACAATGAGCAGTTCTTC. Translated: CASSNDGRDYNEQFF.

CDR3 DNA: TGTGCCTGGAGTGGGACAGGGTTAAGAAACACCATATATTTT. Residues: CAWSGTGLRNTIYF. V gene TRBV30 combines with J gene TRBJ1-3, with TRBD1 matching over 8 bases. This CDR3 has 14 residues. Germline CDR1 and CDR2: GTSNPN and SVGIG (reference sequence). Trimming removed 1 base from V and 5 bases from J; junction bases left unmatched: 4.

The V and J genes are TRBV6-1 and TRBJ1-1; weak D call: TRBD1 (5 bases). Germline CDR1 is MNHNS and CDR2 is SASEGT. This CDR3 is 14 amino acids long. V was shortened by 6 bases and J by 1 base, with 12 bases between the two germline ends. CDR3 in amino acids: CASRFRAENTEAFF. The CDR3 DNA reads as TGTGCCAGCAGATTCAGGGCCGAGAACACTGAAGCTTTCTTT.

V is TRBV30 and J is TRBJ1-5; 7 nucleotides match TRBD1. After removal of 7 bases from V and 5 bases from J, the junction contained 5 bases not matched to a gene. Looked up from germline, CDR1 is GTSNPN and CDR2 is SVGIG (reference sequence). The CDR3 has 12 residues. CDR3 sequence: CAYKGQHQPQHF. The DNA for the CDR3 is TGTGCCTATAAGGGACAGCATCAGCCCCAGCATTTT.

The chain combines TRBV5-1 with TRBJ2-1; D gene unclear. CDR3 length equals 15 residues. The V and J ends lost 2 bases and 0 bases respectively, with 9 bases between them. The germline V gene encodes CDR1 SGHRS and CDR2 YFSETQ. CDR3 region: CASSLDSSSYNEQFF. The CDR3 DNA follows: TGCGCCAGCAGCTTAGACTCGAGCTCCTACAATGAGCAGTTCTTC.

V and J are TRBV11-2 and TRBJ1-1; possibly TRBD1 for D (5 bases). Deletions cut 5 bases from V and 6 bases from J, with 13 bases between. The CDR3 spans 13 residues. Germline lookup yields CDR1 SGHAT and CDR2 FQNNGV. The CDR3, as DNA: TGTGCCAGCAGCCCCCGGACAAATTCTGAAGCTTTCTTT. It is translated as CASSPRTNSEAFF.

This chain uses TRBV27 with TRBJ1-1; a possible D gene is TRBD1 (6 bases). The germline V and J ends were trimmed by 5 bases and 0 bases, with 16 bases remaining between them. Germline CDR1 and CDR2: MNHEY and SMNVEV (reference sequence). This CDR3 has 16 residues. CDR3 in amino acids: CASSENRVNLNTEAFF. The CDR3 coding sequence is TGTGCCAGCAGTGAGAACAGGGTGAATTTGAACACTGAAGCTTTCTTT.

The gene calls are TRBV6-5 and TRBJ1-1; possibly TRBD1 for D (5 bases). The V end was cut by 7 bases, the J end by 0 bases, with 15 bases between. CDR3 length equals 15 residues. CDR1 MNHEY and CDR2 SVGAGI come from the germline V gene. Here the CDR3 DNA reads TGTGCCAGCACACCGGGGGGAGGGATGAACACTGAAGCTTTCTTT. Amino acid sequence: CASTPGGGMNTEAFF.

The CDR3 loop is CASSQGTRSYEQYF. The CDR3 DNA sequence: TGCGCCAGCAGTCAGGGTACCCGCTCCTACGAGCAGTACTTC. The chain uses TRBV5-1 and TRBJ2-7; possible D gene TRBD1, 5 bases. V was trimmed by 5 bases and J by 0 bases, leaving 12 bases between them. Per the germline V gene, CDR1 is SGHRS and CDR2 is YFSETQ. CDR3 length: 14 residues.

The chain combines TRBV7-2 with TRBJ2-7; D is uncertain. This CDR3 is built from 15 residues. The V gene's germline CDR1 is SGHTA and CDR2 FQGNSA. The V end lost 0 bases, the J end lost 5 bases, and 14 bases lay between the germline ends. CDR3 coding DNA: TGTGCCAGCAGCTTAGCGCTTTCGGTAACCCACGAGCAGTACTTC. It encodes CASSLALSVTHEQYF.

The chain uses TRBV30 and TRBJ2-1, with D maybe TRBD1 (5 bases). Germline V gene lookup returns CDR1 GTSNPN and CDR2 SVGIG (reference sequence). This CDR3 region has 14 residues. Trimming took off 1 base at V and 6 bases at J, with 13 bases between the two ends. CDR3 region: CAWSEGVVVNEQFF. CDR3 sequence (DNA): TGTGCCTGGAGTGAAGGGGTCGTAGTCAATGAGCAGTTCTTC.